The 3 T cell receptor beta chains presented below share a single source sample, sequenced in a study of CD4 T cells in relation to SARS-CoV-2 and coronaviruses. Assay: immunoSEQ multiplex PCR; the TCRdb copy retains only in-frame clones and omits some. The data show 35,000 to 40,000 clones, with over 75% seen just once and around 3.3% held by the top ten. Sequenced input: memory CD4+ T cells from PBMCs. Every receptor here comes from an adult with COVID-19.

The chain joins TRBV7-6 to TRBJ2-5, with TRBD1 matching 7 bases. CDR3 length: 13 residues. Trimming removed 6 bases from V and 6 bases from J; junction bases left unmatched: 7. Germline CDR1 SGHVS, CDR2 FNYEAQ. The CDR3 region has the DNA TGTGCCAGCAGAGGGGGCGTTACGAAGACCCAGTACTTC. Amino acids: CASRGGVTKTQYF.

The chain is built from TRBV11-1 and TRBJ2-1; 8 positions agree with TRBD1. CDR1 is SGHAT, CDR2 FQDESV, per germline (reference sequence). The J segment lost 1 base and the V segment lost 3 bases, leaving 2 bases of the junction unmatched. The CDR3 loop spans 15 amino acids. The CDR3 reads CASSFTGGSYNEQFF. The CDR3 DNA sequence: TGTGCCAGCAGCTTCACAGGGGGGTCCTACAATGAGCAGTTCTTC.

This rearrangement joins TRBV4-3 to TRBJ2-1; D unresolved. Germline V lookup: CDR1 LGHNA, CDR2 YSLEER. The CDR3 is 13 residues long. Trimming shortened V by 0 bases and J by 6 bases, and 6 bases separated the two germline ends. The chain's CDR3 is CASSQEQRNEQFF. CDR3 nucleotides: TGCGCCAGCAGCCAAGAGCAACGCAATGAGCAGTTCTTC.